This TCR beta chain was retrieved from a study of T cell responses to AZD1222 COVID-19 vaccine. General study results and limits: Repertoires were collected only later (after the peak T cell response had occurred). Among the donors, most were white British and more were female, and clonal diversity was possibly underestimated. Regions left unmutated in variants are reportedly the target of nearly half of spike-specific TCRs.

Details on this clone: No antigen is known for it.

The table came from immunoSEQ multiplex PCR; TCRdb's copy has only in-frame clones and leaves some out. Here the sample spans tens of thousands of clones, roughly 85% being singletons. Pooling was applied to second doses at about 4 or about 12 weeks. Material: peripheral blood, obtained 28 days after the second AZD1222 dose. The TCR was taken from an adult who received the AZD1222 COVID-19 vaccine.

The CDR3 bases are TGTGCCAGCAGCTTAGAATGGGGCCCCGGGGAGCTGTTTTTT. The encoded protein is CASSLEWGPGELFF. V usage is TRBV7-2 and J usage is TRBJ2-2, with D tentatively TRBD1 (5 bases). With 1 base removed from V and 6 bases from J, the gap between germline ends came to 9 bases. This CDR3 has 14 amino acids. Germline V gene data show CDR1 as SGHTA and CDR2 as FQGNSA.